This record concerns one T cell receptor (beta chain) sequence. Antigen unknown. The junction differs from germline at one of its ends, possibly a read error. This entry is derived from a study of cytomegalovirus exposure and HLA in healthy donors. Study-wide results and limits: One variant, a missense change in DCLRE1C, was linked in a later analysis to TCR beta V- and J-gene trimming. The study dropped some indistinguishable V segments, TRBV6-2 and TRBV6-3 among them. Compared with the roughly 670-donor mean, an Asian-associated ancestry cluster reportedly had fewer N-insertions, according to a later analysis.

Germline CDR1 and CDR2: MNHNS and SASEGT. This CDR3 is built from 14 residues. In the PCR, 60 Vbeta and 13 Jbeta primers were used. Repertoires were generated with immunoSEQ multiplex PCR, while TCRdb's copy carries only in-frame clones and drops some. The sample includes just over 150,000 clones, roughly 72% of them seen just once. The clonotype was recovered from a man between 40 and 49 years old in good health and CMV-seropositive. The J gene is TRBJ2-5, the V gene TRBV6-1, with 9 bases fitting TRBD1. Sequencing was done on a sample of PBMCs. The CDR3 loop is CARLHTGGPVSLHF. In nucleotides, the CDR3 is TGTGCCAGGTTACATACAGGGGGCCCTGTCTCTTTACACTTC.